This T cell receptor (beta chain) was obtained from a study of blood T cells in healthy people across ages. Regarding the study as a whole: Long-lived and aged donors differed, with more naive CD4+ cells and higher diversity in the long-lived.

A second PCR of 7 to 11 cycles used a sample-barcoded 5' primer and a J-beta primer mix. A single record per CDR3 protein comes from TCRdb applying MiXCR to the 5' RACE reads. Of about 650,000 distinct CDR3 sequences listed, 32% are singletons. This clonotype has a count of ten or more. Antigen unknown. The receptor was derived from a woman of 80 years or more in good health. The source material was blood.

This chain's CDR3 is CSASLGAQAYSPLHF. For the CDR3, the DNA is TGCAGTGCTTCTCTCGGGGCCCAGGCCTATTCACCCCTCCACTTT. The chain has TRBV20-1 and TRBJ1-6, with a weak D call TRBD1 (5 bases). V was cut by 5 bases and J by 8 bases, with 19 bases left in between. Germline V gene lookup returns CDR1 DFQATT and CDR2 SNEGSKA (reference sequence). CDR3 length: 15 amino acids.